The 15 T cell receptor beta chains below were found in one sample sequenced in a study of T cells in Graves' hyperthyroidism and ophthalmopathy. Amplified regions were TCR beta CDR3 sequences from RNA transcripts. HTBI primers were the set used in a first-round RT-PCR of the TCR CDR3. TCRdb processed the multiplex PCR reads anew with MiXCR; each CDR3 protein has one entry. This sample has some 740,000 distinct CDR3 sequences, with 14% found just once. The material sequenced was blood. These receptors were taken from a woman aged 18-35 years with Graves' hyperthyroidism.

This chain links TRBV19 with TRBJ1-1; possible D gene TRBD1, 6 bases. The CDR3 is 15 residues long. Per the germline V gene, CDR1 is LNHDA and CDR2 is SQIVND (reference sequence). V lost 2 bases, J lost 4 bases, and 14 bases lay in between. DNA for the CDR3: TGTGCCAGTAGTATAACGTCCGGGGGCGGCACTGAAGCTTTCTTT. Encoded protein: CASSITSGGGTEAFF.

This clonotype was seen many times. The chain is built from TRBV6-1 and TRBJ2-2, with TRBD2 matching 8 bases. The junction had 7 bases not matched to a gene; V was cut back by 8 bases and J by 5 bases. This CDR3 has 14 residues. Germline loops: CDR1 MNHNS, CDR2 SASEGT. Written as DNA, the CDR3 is TGTGCCAGCGGAGTAGGCGGGAGGACCGGGGAGCTGTTTTTT. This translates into CASGVGGRTGELFF.

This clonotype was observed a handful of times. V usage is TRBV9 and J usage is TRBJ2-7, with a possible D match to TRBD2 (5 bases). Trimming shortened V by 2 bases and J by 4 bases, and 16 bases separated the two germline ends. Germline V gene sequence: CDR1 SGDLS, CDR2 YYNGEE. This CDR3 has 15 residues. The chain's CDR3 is CASSVDVGATYEQYF. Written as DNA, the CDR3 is TGTGCCAGCAGCGTCGATGTGGGAGCAACATACGAGCAGTACTTC.

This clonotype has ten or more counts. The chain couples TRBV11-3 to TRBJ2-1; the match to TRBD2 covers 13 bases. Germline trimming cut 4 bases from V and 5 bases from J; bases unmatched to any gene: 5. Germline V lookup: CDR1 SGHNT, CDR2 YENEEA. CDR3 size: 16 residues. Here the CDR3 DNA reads TGTGCCAGCAGCTCCTCAGGACTAGCGGGAGACAATGAGCAGTTCTTC. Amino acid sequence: CASSSSGLAGDNEQFF.

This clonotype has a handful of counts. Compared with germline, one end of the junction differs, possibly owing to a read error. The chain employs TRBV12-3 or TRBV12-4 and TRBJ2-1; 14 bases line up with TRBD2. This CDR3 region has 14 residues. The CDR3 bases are TGTGCCAGCAGTCAGACTAGCGGGAGGGCTGAGCAGTCCTTC. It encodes CASSQTSGRAEQSF.

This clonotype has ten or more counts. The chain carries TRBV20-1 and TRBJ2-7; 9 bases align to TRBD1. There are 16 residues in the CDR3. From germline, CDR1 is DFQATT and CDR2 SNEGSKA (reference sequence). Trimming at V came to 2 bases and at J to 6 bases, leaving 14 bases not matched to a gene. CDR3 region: CSARYLDGQGRREQYF. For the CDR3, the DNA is TGCAGTGCTAGATACTTGGACGGACAGGGGCGTCGCGAGCAGTACTTC.

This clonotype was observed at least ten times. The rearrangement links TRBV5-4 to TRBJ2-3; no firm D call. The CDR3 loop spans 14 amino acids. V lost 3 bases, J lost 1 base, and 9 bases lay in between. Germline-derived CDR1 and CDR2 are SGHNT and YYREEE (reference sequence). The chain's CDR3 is CASSSDGRTDTQYF. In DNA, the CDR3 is TGTGCCAGCAGCTCTGACGGACGCACAGATACGCAGTATTTT. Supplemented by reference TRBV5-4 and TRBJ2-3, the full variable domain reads ETGVTQSPTHLIKTRGQQVTLRCSSQSGHNTVSWYQQALGQGPQFIFQYYREEENGRGNFPPRFSGLQFPNYSSELNVNALELDDSALYLCASSSDGRTDTQYFGPGTRLTVL.

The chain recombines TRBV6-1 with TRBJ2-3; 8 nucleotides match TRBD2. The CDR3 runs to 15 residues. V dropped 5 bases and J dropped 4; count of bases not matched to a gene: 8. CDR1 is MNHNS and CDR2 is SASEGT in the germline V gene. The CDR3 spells CASSRLARGADTQYF. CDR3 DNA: TGTGCCAGCAGTAGACTAGCGAGAGGGGCAGATACGCAGTATTTT.

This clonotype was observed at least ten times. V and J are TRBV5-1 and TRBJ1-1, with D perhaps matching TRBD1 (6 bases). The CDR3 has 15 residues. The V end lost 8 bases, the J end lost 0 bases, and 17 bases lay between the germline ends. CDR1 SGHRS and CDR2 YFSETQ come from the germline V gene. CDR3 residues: CASGYTGSMNTEAFF. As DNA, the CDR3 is TGCGCCAGTGGATATACAGGGTCTATGAACACTGAAGCTTTCTTT.

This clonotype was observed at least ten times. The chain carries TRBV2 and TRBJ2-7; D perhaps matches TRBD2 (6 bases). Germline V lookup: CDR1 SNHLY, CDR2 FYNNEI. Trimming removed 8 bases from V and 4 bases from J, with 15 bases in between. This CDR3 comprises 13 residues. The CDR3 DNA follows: TGTGCCAGCGGGACGGGGACTTTTTACGAGCAGTACTTC. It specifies CASGTGTFYEQYF. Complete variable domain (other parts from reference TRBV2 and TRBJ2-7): EPEVTQTPSHQVTQMGQEVILRCVPISNHLYFYWYRQILGQKVEFLVSFYNNEISEKSEIFDDQFSVERPDGSNFTLKIRSTKLEDSAMYFCASGTGTFYEQYFGPGTRLTVT.

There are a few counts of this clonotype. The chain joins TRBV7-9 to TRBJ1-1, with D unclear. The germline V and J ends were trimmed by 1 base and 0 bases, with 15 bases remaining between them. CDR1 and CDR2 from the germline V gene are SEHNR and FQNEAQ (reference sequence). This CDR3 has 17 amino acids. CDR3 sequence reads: CASSLGSGEGLNTEAFF. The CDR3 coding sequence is TGTGCCAGCAGCTTAGGGTCCGGGGAAGGGCTGAACACTGAAGCTTTCTTT.

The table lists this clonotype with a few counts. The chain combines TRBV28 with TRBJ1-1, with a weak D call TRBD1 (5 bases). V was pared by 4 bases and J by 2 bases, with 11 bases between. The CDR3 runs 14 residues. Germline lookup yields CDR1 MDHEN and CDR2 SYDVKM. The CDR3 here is CASSWPRENTEAFF. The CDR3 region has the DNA TGTGCCAGCAGTTGGCCCAGGGAAAACACTGAAGCTTTCTTT.

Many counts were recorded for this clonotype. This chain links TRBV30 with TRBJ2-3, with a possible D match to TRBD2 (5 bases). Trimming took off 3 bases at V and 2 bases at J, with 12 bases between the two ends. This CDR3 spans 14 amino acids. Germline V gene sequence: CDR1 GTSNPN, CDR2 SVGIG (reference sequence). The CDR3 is CAWSPPGSTDTQYF. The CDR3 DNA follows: TGTGCCTGGAGCCCCCCGGGGTCCACAGATACGCAGTATTTT.

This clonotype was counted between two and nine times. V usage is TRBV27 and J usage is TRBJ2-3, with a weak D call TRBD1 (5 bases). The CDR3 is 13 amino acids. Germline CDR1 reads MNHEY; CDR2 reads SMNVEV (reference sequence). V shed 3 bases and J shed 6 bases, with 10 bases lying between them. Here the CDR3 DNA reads TGTGCCAGCAGTTTGGCCGCAGGGGATACGCAGTATTTT. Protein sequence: CASSLAAGDTQYF.

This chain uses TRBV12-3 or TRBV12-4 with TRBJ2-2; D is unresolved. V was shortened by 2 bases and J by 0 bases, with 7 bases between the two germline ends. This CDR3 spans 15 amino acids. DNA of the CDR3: TGTGCCAGCAGTTTATATGGGGCGAACACCGGGGAGCTGTTTTTT. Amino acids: CASSLYGANTGELFF.